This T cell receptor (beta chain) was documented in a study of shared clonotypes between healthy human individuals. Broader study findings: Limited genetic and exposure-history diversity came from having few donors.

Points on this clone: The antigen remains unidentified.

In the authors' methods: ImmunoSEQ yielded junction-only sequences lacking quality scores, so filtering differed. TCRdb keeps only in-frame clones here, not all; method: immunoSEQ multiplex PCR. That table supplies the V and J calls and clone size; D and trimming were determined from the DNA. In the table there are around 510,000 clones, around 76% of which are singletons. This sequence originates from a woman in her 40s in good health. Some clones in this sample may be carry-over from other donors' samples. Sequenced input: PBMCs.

CDR3: CAWSPRTLQETQYF. The CDR3 region has the DNA TGTGCCTGGAGTCCCCGGACCTTACAAGAGACCCAGTACTTC. V is TRBV30 and J is TRBJ2-5; unclear D gene. Germline CDR1 and CDR2: GTSNPN and SVGIG (reference sequence). CDR3 length: 14 residues. The germline V and J ends were trimmed by 2 bases and 2 bases, with 12 bases remaining between them.